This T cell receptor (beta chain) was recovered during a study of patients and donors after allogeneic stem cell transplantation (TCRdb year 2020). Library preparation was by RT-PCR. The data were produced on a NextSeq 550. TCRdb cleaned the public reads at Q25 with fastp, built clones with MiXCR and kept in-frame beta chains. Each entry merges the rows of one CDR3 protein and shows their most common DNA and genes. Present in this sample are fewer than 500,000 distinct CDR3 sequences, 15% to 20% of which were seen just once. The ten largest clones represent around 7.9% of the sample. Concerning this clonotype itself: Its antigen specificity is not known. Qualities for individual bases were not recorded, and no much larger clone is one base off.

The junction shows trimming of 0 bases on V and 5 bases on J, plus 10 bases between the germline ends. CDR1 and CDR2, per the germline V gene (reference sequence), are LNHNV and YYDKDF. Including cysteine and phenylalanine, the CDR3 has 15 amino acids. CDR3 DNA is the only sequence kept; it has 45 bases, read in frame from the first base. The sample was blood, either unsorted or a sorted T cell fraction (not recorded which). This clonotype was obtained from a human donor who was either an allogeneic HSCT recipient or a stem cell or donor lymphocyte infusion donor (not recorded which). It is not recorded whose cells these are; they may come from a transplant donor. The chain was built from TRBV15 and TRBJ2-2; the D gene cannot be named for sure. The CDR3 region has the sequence CATSRDGRDTGELFF. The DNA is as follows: TGTGCCACCAGCAGAGACGGTCGCGATACCGGGGAGCTGTTTTTT.